The TCR beta chain under discussion was sequenced for a study of T cell responses to AZD1222 COVID-19 vaccine. The overall study: Combined were second doses at about 4 or about 12 weeks.

CDR3 length: 14 amino acids. Between the trimmed V and J ends, which lost 5 bases and 4 bases, there was a span of 12 bases. Germline CDR1 is SGHTA and CDR2 is FQGNSA. The method was immunoSEQ multiplex PCR; TCRdb's version includes in-frame clones alone and lacks a portion of them. The table lists fewer than 130,000 clones, roughly four fifths of them singletons, with less than 5% in the top ten. In the case of this clone: What it recognizes is unknown.

General study results and limits: Among vaccine-associated CD4 TCRs, coverage spanned spike, with dominance at 160-218 and 743-854. The donors showed a predominance of white British ancestry and of females, with possible underestimation of clonal diversity. At study baseline, merely five or six AZD1222 recipients were seropositive.

This chain connects TRBV7-2 to TRBJ2-4; D is unresolved. This sequence originates from an adult in good health. The sequenced sample was peripheral blood, obtained on day 0 of AZD1222 vaccination. The CDR3: CASSAVWRKNIQYF. Here the CDR3 DNA reads TGTGCCAGCAGCGCGGTTTGGCGAAAAAACATTCAGTACTTC.